Below are 8 T cell receptor beta chains sequenced from a single sample in a study of shared clonotypes between healthy human individuals. The protocol was immunoSEQ multiplex PCR, while the TCRdb copy is restricted to in-frame clones and leaves out a portion. The sample gives approximately 480,000 clones, roughly 79% of which show up once; under 15% is in the top ten. The sequenced sample consisted of PBMCs. The receptors were gathered from a woman between 40 and 50 years old in good health. Some clones in this sample may be carry-over from other donors' samples.

V is TRBV15 and J is TRBJ1-2, with TRBD1 identical over 10 bases. This CDR3 contains 15 residues. Germline V gives CDR1 LNHNV, CDR2 YYDKDF (reference sequence). The V gene end was trimmed by 3 bases and the J gene end by 3 bases; junction bases not matched to a gene: 4. The CDR3 protein is CATSSRTGGDYGYTF. CDR3 in DNA: TGTGCCACCAGCAGCAGGACAGGGGGGGACTATGGCTACACCTTC.

This chain links TRBV7-9 with TRBJ2-1, with D possibly being TRBD1 (5 bases). V was pared by 3 bases and J by 6 bases, with 12 bases between. CDR1 and CDR2 from the germline V gene are SEHNR and FQNEAQ (reference sequence). CDR3 length: 14 amino acids. CDR3 residues: CASSFAGDSNEQFF. The CDR3 DNA sequence: TGTGCCAGCAGCTTCGCCGGCGACAGCAATGAGCAGTTCTTC.

J is TRBJ1-1 and V is TRBV18, with D hard to call. Germline V gene data show CDR1 as KGHSH and CDR2 as LQKENI. V shed 3 bases and J shed 1 base, with 12 bases lying between them. This CDR3 has 15 residues. The CDR3 sequence is CASSPRTLENTEAFF. CDR3 nucleotide sequence: TGTGCCAGCTCACCGCGGACGCTTGAGAACACTGAAGCTTTCTTT.

This chain connects TRBV11-3 to TRBJ2-1, with D unclear. The length of the CDR3 is 13 residues. In germline, CDR1 is SGHNT, CDR2 YENEEA. The V end was cut by 3 bases, the J end by 1 base, with 4 bases between. The CDR3 nucleotides read TGTGCCAGCAGCTTTGGGTCCTACAATGAGCAGTTCTTC. It specifies CASSFGSYNEQFF.

The chain is built from TRBV28 and TRBJ1-5; no clear D gene. The germline CDR1 and CDR2 sequences are MDHEN and SYDVKM. V lost 2 bases and J lost 7, with 15 bases in between. CDR3 length: 15 amino acids. In DNA, the CDR3 is TGTGCCAGCAGTTTACCCGGGGAGGCGGGCCAGCCCCAGCATTTT. Amino acid sequence: CASSLPGEAGQPQHF.

This sequence joins TRBV9 and TRBJ2-1; 8 bases are shared with TRBD2. Germline loops: CDR1 SGDLS, CDR2 YYNGEE. The CDR3 covers 15 residues. The trim removed 1 base at V and 4 bases at J, leaving 4 bases unmatched. The CDR3 spells CASSVFSGTYNEQFF. DNA of the CDR3: TGTGCCAGCAGCGTATTTAGCGGGACATACAATGAGCAGTTCTTC.

The chain has TRBV5-4 and TRBJ2-7, with TRBD2 matching over 7 bases. V lost 4 bases and J lost 6; bases outside the gene matches: 13. The CDR3 sequence is 15 residues long. Germline V gene sequence: CDR1 SGHNT, CDR2 YYREEE (reference sequence). Here the CDR3 reads CASSPSGERESEQYF. CDR3 bases: TGTGCCAGCAGCCCTAGCGGAGAAAGGGAAAGCGAGCAGTACTTC.

V usage is TRBV9 and J usage is TRBJ2-7, with D perhaps TRBD1 or TRBD2 (5 bases each). The CDR3 contains 15 residues. CDR1 is SGDLS and CDR2 is YYNGEE in the germline V gene. Trimming stripped 4 bases from V and 3 bases from J, with 17 bases between. The CDR3 region is CASSQPGASLYEQYF. In DNA form, the CDR3 reads TGTGCCAGCAGCCAACCCGGGGCTTCCCTCTACGAGCAGTACTTC.